This TCR beta chain was documented in a study of beta chain features in type 1 diabetes. On the study more broadly: There were some 100,000,000 sorted cells examined across all samples.

Whole-study results and caveats: Patients with Type 1 diabetes showed moderately but significantly shorter TCRB CDR3s in all four CD4+ subsets.

As to this clone: The antigen is undetermined.

The entirety of the isolated RNA underwent reverse transcription, so expressed TCRB transcripts were sequenced. Data came from immunoSEQ multiplex PCR; TCRdb stores just in-frame clones and leaves some out. The sample consists of 640,000 or so clones, over 12% of them appearing once. There was one heparinised blood draw per donor, averaging about 110 mL. Cells sorted by CD45RO/CCR7/CD25/CD127/CD95/CD27 comprised CD4+ naive, central memory, regulatory and stem cell-like memory cells. The sample taken for sequencing was naive CD4+ T cells from blood. The clonotype originates from a man younger than 35 with type 1 diabetes.

The CDR3 nucleotides are TGTGCCAGCAGCTTAGGGGGAGCGGGGGGCACAGATACGCAGTATTTT. Translated, it gives CASSLGGAGGTDTQYF. The genes are TRBV7-2 and TRBJ2-3, with 8 nucleotides matching TRBD2. With V trimmed by 1 base and J by 1 base, 4 bases remained unmatched. There are 16 residues in the CDR3. Germline CDR1 SGHTA, CDR2 FQGNSA.